Each of the 11 T cell receptor beta chains below was sequenced from the same sample in a study of cytomegalovirus exposure and HLA in healthy donors. Measured with immunoSEQ multiplex PCR; TCRdb has only the in-frame clones, and not every one. The data show about 160,000 clones, 85% to 90% seen once. The source material was PBMCs. These receptor sequences come from a man between 18 and 35 years old in good health and CMV-seropositive.

The rearrangement links TRBV6-4 to TRBJ1-5; maybe TRBD1 (6 bases). The V end lost 10 bases, the J end lost 7 bases, and 20 bases lay between the germline ends. This CDR3 contains 14 residues. The germline V gene has CDR1 MRHNA and CDR2 SNTAGT. CDR3: CAIPLRGPVQPQHF. DNA for the CDR3: TGTGCCATACCCCTCAGGGGTCCTGTACAGCCCCAGCATTTT.

The chain combines TRBV7-2 with TRBJ2-7; TRBD2 matches at 10 bases. The ends lost 6 bases at V and 4 bases at J; junction bases unmatched: 18. This CDR3 contains 18 residues. The germline CDR1 and CDR2 sequences are SGHTA and FQGNSA. CDR3 amino acids: CASRVASGSLIGIYEQYF. In DNA, the CDR3 is TGTGCCAGCAGGGTGGCTAGCGGGAGTTTAATTGGTATTTACGAGCAGTACTTC.

V is TRBV7-8 and J is TRBJ2-5, with 8 bases fitting TRBD2. CDR1 and CDR2 from the germline V gene are SGHVS and FQNEAQ. V trimming: 4 bases; J trimming: 3 bases; junction bases outside the gene matches: 10. This CDR3 is built from 16 residues. This chain's CDR3 is CASSSFRGRPKETQYF. CDR3 in DNA: TGTGCCAGCAGCTCTTTCCGCGGGAGGCCCAAAGAGACCCAGTACTTC.

This clone was picked up one time. The CDR3 nucleotides read TGTGCCAGCACGGGACTAGCGGGAGAGACAGATACGCAGTATTTT. It codes for CASTGLAGETDTQYF. The chain carries TRBV7-9 and TRBJ2-3; 14 nucleotides line up with TRBD2. The CDR3 runs to 15 residues. The trim removed 7 bases at V and 3 bases at J, leaving 3 bases unmatched. CDR1 is SEHNR and CDR2 is FQNEAQ in the germline V gene (reference sequence).

The chain recombines TRBV18 with TRBJ2-3; 10 bases agree with TRBD2. The CDR3 runs 16 residues. Germline CDR1 is KGHSH and CDR2 is LQKENI. V dropped 0 bases and J dropped 5; count of bases not matched to a gene: 5. The CDR3: CASSPPGTSVQDTQYF. The CDR3 DNA sequence: TGTGCCAGCTCACCACCGGGGACTAGCGTACAAGATACGCAGTATTTT.

V is TRBV7-2 and J is TRBJ2-3; 13 bases match TRBD2. The CDR3 runs 16 residues. The junction had 8 bases not matched to a gene; V was cut back by 5 bases and J by 6 bases. The germline V gene has CDR1 SGHTA and CDR2 FQGNSA. The CDR3 DNA sequence: TGTGCCAGCAGCCTCGGGACTAGCGGGATGTGGGATACGCAGTATTTT. Its protein product is CASSLGTSGMWDTQYF.

The rearrangement uses TRBV30 and TRBJ2-2; the match to TRBD2 covers 13 bases. V lost 5 bases and J lost 6; bases outside the gene matches: 15. CDR3 length: 18 amino acids. Germline CDR1 GTSNPN, CDR2 SVGIG (reference sequence). In DNA, the CDR3 is TGTGCCTGGCAAGGGGGTGTCGGGACTAGCGGGAAGCCCGGGGAGCTGTTTTTT. Translating gives CAWQGGVGTSGKPGELFF.

The rearrangement joins TRBV7-8 to TRBJ2-1; possible D gene TRBD2, 5 bases. From germline, CDR1 is SGHVS and CDR2 FQNEAQ. V dropped 7 bases and J dropped 0 bases, with 22 bases sitting between them. This CDR3 is built from 18 residues. The CDR3 DNA is TGTGCCAGCAACCTCGAATTGGGAGCCGCCTTCTCCTACAATGAGCAGTTCTTC. Translating gives CASNLELGAAFSYNEQFF.

The V call is TRBV28, the J call TRBJ1-2, with 10 positions matching TRBD1. J was trimmed by 5 bases and V by 3 bases; bases with no gene match: 6. The germline gives CDR1 MDHEN, CDR2 SYDVKM. The CDR3 length is 15 residues. CDR3 nucleotides: TGTGCCAGCAGTTTCACCGGGACAGGGGTATATGGCTACACCTTC. It specifies CASSFTGTGVYGYTF.

The chain employs TRBV28 and TRBJ1-1, with a tentative D call TRBD1 (5 bases). Between the trimmed V and J ends, which lost 7 bases and 5 bases, there was a span of 20 bases. Looked up from germline, CDR1 is MDHEN and CDR2 is SYDVKM. The CDR3 totals 15 residues. CDR3 in DNA: TGTGCCAGCAAAATGGGGGGAACTAAGAGGACTGAAGCTTTCTTT. Amino acids: CASKMGGTKRTEAFF.

The chain has TRBV19 and TRBJ2-1; TRBD2 matches 8 bases. V dropped 3 bases and J dropped 5; count of bases not matched to a gene: 6. CDR3 size: 15 residues. Germline V gene sequence: CDR1 LNHDA, CDR2 SQIVND (reference sequence). DNA for the CDR3: TGTGCCAGTAGTATTTTAGGGACTAGACACAATGAGCAGTTCTTC. Translating it yields CASSILGTRHNEQFF.